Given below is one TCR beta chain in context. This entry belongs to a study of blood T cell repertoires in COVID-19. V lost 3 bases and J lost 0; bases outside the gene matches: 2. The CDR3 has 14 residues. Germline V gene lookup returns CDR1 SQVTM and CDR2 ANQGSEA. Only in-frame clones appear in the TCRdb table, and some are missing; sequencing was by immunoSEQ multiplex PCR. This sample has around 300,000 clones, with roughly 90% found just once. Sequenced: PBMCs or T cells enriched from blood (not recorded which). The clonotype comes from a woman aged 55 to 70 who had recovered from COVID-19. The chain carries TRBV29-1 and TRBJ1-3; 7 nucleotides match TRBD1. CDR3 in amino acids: CSVDQGDSGNTIYF. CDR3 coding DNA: TGCAGCGTTGATCAGGGGGACTCTGGAAACACCATATATTTT.